A single sample gave rise to the 6 T cell receptor beta chains below, sequenced in a study of shared clonotypes between healthy human individuals. The method was immunoSEQ multiplex PCR; TCRdb's version includes in-frame clones alone and lacks a portion of them. The sample lists approximately 1.4 million clones; 98% were seen once. Sequencing was carried out using naive CD4+ T cells sorted from blood. The subset was: CD45RA+ positively selected. These receptors were collected from a man aged 25-45 years in good health.

CDR3 nucleotide sequence: TGCGCCAGCAGCTTGGTTGGGACAGGGGGCAATGAGCAGTTCTTC. It specifies CASSLVGTGGNEQFF. V usage is TRBV5-1 and J usage is TRBJ2-1, with 11 bases lining up with TRBD1. This CDR3 region has 15 residues. J lost 6 bases, V lost 0 bases, and 2 bases had no gene match. Germline CDR1 reads SGHRS; CDR2 reads YFSETQ.

A remark on this clone: Other DNA sequences in this specimen translate into the identical CDR3. CDR3 DNA: TGTGCCAGCAGTAGAGGAACTGAAGCTTTCTTT. Protein product: CASSRGTEAFF. J is TRBJ1-1 and V is TRBV6-5; unclear D gene. The CDR3 runs 11 residues. Between the trimmed V and J ends, which lost 5 bases and 5 bases, there was a span of 6 bases. CDR1 and CDR2 (germline): MNHEY, SVGAGI.

The V and J genes are TRBV10-3 and TRBJ1-1; TRBD1 agrees at 7 bases. CDR1 and CDR2 from the germline V gene are ENHRY and SYGVKD. With V trimmed by 4 bases and J by 2 bases, 4 bases remained unmatched. The CDR3 sequence is 14 residues long. This CDR3 reads CAISGDRANTEAFF. CDR3 in DNA: TGTGCCATCAGTGGAGACAGGGCCAACACTGAAGCTTTCTTT.

CDR3 sequence reads: CAISEQGITNEQFF. Written as DNA, the CDR3 is TGTGCCATCAGTGAGCAGGGTATAACCAATGAGCAGTTCTTC. The V call is TRBV10-3, the J call TRBJ2-1; tentative D call: TRBD1 (5 bases). V was pared by 2 bases and J by 6 bases, with 11 bases between. There are 14 residues in the CDR3. Germline assignment: CDR1 ENHRY and CDR2 SYGVKD.

Points on this clone: This sample also contains other DNA sequences that code for the same CDR3. The V gene is TRBV28, the J gene TRBJ2-1, with D tentatively TRBD1 or TRBD2 (5 bases each). CDR3 size: 14 residues. The germline V and J ends were trimmed by 2 bases and 2 bases, with 7 bases remaining between them. The germline V gene has CDR1 MDHEN and CDR2 SYDVKM. The CDR3 region has the DNA TGTGCCAGCAGTTTAGGGGGTACCTACAATGAGCAGTTCTTC. It codes for CASSLGGTYNEQFF.

The chain is built from TRBV19 and TRBJ1-2; no reliable D call. Germline lookup yields CDR1 LNHDA and CDR2 SQIVND (reference sequence). V was pared by 6 bases and J by 2 bases, with 16 bases between. The CDR3 is 15 residues long. The CDR3 spells CASRDTPGGNYGYTF. CDR3 nucleotide sequence: TGTGCCAGTAGAGATACCCCGGGAGGCAACTATGGCTACACCTTC.